These T cell receptor beta chains were read from a single sample in a study of blood T cell repertoires in COVID-19. This table comes from immunoSEQ multiplex PCR, and its TCRdb copy is limited to in-frame clones, with some not included. The table has around 300,000 clones, 75% to 90% seen once. Sequencing used peripheral blood. The receptor source for this set is a woman between 45 and 60 years old with COVID-19, enrolled during active disease. Each CDR3 is given with its conserved first and last residue. The D gene is left open where the match is weak. Rows give clone size only sometimes, using once, few, many, or a class for an expanded clone.

j_call v_call clone_size d_call cdr3_aa cdr3_nt
TRBJ1-1 TRBV4-3 - - CASSPYLRDSGSFF TGCGCCAGCAGCCCCTACCTTCGGGACTCGGGATCTTTCTTT
TRBJ2-2 TRBV6-6 once TRBD2 CASRGTSGNTGELFF TGTGCCAGCCGGGGGACTAGCGGGAACACCGGGGAGCTGTTTTTT
TRBJ1-2 TRBV6-5 - - CASTYELVNYGYTF TGTGCCAGCACTTATGAACTTGTAAACTATGGCTACACCTTC
TRBJ2-5 TRBV14 - TRBD1 CASSLRTGTGETQYF TGTGCCAGCAGCCTACGGACAGGTACGGGAGAGACCCAGTACTTC
TRBJ2-1 TRBV14 - TRBD2 CASNSGLEWNNEQFF TGTGCCAGTAATTCGGGACTAGAGTGGAACAATGAGCAGTTCTTC
TRBJ1-6 TRBV6-1 - TRBD1 CASSERDRATPLHF TGTGCCAGCAGTGAAAGGGACAGGGCGACACCCCTCCACTTT
TRBJ1-3 TRBV7-2 - - CASSRKEGRRASGNTIYF TGTGCCAGCAGCCGCAAGGAGGGCAGAAGGGCCTCTGGAAACACCATATATTTT
TRBJ1-1 TRBV7-9 - - CASSPRGGTEAFF TGTGCCAGCAGTCCAAGGGGGGGCACTGAAGCTTTCTTT
TRBJ2-3 TRBV30 once - CAWTRQSTDTQYF TGTGCCTGGACTAGACAGAGCACAGATACGCAGTATTTT
TRBJ2-1 TRBV10-3 few TRBD1 CAISDISLQGVEQFF TGTGCCATCAGTGACATCTCGTTACAGGGGGTCGAACAGTTCTTC
TRBJ1-1 TRBV7-6 - - CASSLRPRNTEAFF TGTGCCAGCAGCTTACGCCCGAGGAACACTGAAGCTTTCTTT
TRBJ2-2 TRBV4-1 - - CASSPAVAKTGELFF TGCGCCAGCAGCCCTGCGGTAGCCAAAACCGGGGAGCTGTTTTTT
TRBJ2-7 TRBV10-2 - TRBD1 CASSDATGGFREQYF TGCGCCAGCAGTGATGCGACAGGGGGCTTCCGAGAGCAGTACTTC
TRBJ2-3 TRBV19 - TRBD2 CASSISGRAPSGDTQYF TGTGCCAGTAGTATTAGCGGGAGGGCACCCTCGGGGGATACGCAGTATTTT
TRBJ1-5 TRBV2 - TRBD1 CASRGDRVANQPQHF TGTGCCAGCAGGGGGGACAGGGTCGCCAATCAGCCCCAGCATTTT
TRBJ2-7 TRBV3-1/TRBV3-2 - TRBD2 CASSHRSIISSGSPHEQYF TGTGCCAGCAGCCACCGCTCAATTATCTCTAGCGGGAGTCCCCACGAGCAGTACTTC
TRBJ2-5 TRBV6-1 - TRBD1 CASSEQRTGRQETQYF TGTGCCAGCAGTGAACAGAGGACAGGGAGACAAGAGACCCAGTACTTC
TRBJ1-5 TRBV7-9 few TRBD1 CASSQTGDQPQHF TGTGCCAGCAGTCAAACAGGGGATCAGCCCCAGCATTTT
TRBJ2-1 TRBV29-1 - TRBD2 CSVDLWEGSRTYNEQFF TGCAGCGTTGATTTGTGGGAGGGGTCTCGCACCTACAATGAGCAGTTCTTC
TRBJ2-6 TRBV20-1 - - CSASFRAGANVLTF TGCAGTGCTAGTTTCAGGGCTGGGGCCAACGTCCTGACTTTC
TRBJ1-1 TRBV6-5 - - CASSYFRDTEAFF TGTGCCAGCAGTTACTTCCGGGACACTGAAGCTTTCTTT
TRBJ2-7 TRBV5-4 - TRBD1 CASSRSGTGSYEQYF TGTGCCAGCAGCCGATCCGGGACAGGGTCCTACGAGCAGTACTTC
TRBJ1-1 TRBV19 - TRBD1 CASSIGTGGLNTEAFF TGTGCCAGTAGTATAGGTACAGGGGGCTTGAACACTGAAGCTTTCTTT
TRBJ2-2 TRBV4-1 - TRBD1 CASRDRVWGTGELFF TGCGCCAGCAGGGACAGGGTATGGGGCACCGGGGAGCTGTTTTTT